This passage covers 3 T cell receptor beta chains from one sample sequenced in a study of blood T cell repertoires in COVID-19. TCRdb's table, derived via immunoSEQ multiplex PCR, lists solely in-frame clones and lacks some. Among about 43,000 clones, over 80% were seen once, and the ten largest hold about 16%. The sample taken for sequencing was peripheral blood. The receptors were gathered from a man aged 60-69 years with active COVID-19.

By share of the sample, this clone is medium-sized (0.01 to 0.1%). The rearrangement uses TRBV10-1 and TRBJ1-5, with 9 bases matching TRBD1. V was clipped by 5 bases and J by 0 bases; unmatched bases: 11. CDR3 length: 18 amino acids. Germline V gene sequence: CDR1 WNHNN, CDR2 SYGVQD (reference sequence). The chain's CDR3 is CASSTGGYNNNSNQPQHF. The CDR3 DNA reads TGCGCCAGCAGTACAGGGGGCTACAACAATAATAGCAATCAGCCCCAGCATTTT.

The chain combines TRBV18 with TRBJ1-4; D ambiguous. CDR1 is KGHSH and CDR2 is LQKENI in the germline V gene. Deletions cut 3 bases from V and 8 bases from J, with 16 bases between. The CDR3 has 15 residues. The CDR3 region is CASSPEHGPQEKLFF. CDR3 nucleotide sequence: TGTGCCAGCTCACCTGAACATGGCCCGCAGGAAAAACTGTTTTTT.

This chain uses TRBV5-1 with TRBJ2-3; the D gene is possibly TRBD1 (5 bases). Per the germline V gene, CDR1 is SGHRS and CDR2 is YFSETQ. Trimming left V 0 bases short and J 0 bases short, with 14 bases between. The CDR3 loop spans 17 amino acids. CDR3: CASSLVRDSPSTDTQYF. The CDR3 DNA sequence: TGCGCCAGCAGCTTGGTTCGTGACAGTCCTAGCACAGATACGCAGTATTTT. Full variable domain (outside the CDR3, taken from reference TRBV5-1 and TRBJ2-3): KAGVTQTPRYLIKTRGQQVTLSCSPISGHRSVSWYQQTPGQGLQFLFEYFSETQRNKGNFPGRFSGRQFSNSRSEMNVSTLELGDSALYLCASSLVRDSPSTDTQYFGPGTRLTVL.